The entry below gives a single T cell receptor beta chain sequence along with its context. The data belong to a study of T-cell memory formation after mild COVID-19. TCRdb re-derived calls from the 5' RACE reads in MiXCR, one entry per CDR3 protein. The table shows under 400,000 distinct CDR3 sequences, with approximately 29% occurring only once. Germline V CDR1 and CDR2: LNHDA, SQIVND (reference sequence). The V and J ends lost 3 bases and 9 bases, in that order; junction bases with no gene match: 10. The CDR3 is 15 amino acids. This receptor was obtained from an adult woman who had mild COVID-19 (a few samples of this study predate the infection). Cell type and time point are not known. Material for sequencing was PBMCs or a T cell subset sorted from them (not recorded which). V gene TRBV19 combines with J gene TRBJ1-2; 10 bases align to TRBD1. CDR3 nucleotides: TGTGCCAGTAGTATGCGGGACAGGGGAGGTGATAGCTACACCTTC. It translates to CASSMRDRGGDSYTF.